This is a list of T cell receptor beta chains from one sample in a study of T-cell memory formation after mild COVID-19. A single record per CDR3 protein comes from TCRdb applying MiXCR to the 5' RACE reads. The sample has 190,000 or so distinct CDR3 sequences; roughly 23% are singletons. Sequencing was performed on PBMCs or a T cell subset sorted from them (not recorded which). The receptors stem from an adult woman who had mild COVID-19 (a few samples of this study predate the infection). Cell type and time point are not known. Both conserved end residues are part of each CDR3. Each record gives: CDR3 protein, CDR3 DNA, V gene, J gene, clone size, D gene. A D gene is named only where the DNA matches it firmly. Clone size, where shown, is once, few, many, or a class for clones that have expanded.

CDR3aa: CAWSGNYMNTEAFF; CDR3nt: TGTGCCTGGAGCGGGAACTACATGAACACTGAAGCTTTCTTT; v_gene: TRBV30; j_gene: TRBJ1-1; abundance: -; d_gene: -
CDR3aa: CASSQESGGKENTGELFF; CDR3nt: TGTGCCAGCAGCCAAGAGTCCGGGGGAAAGGAAAACACCGGGGAGCTGTTTTTT; v_gene: TRBV3-1; j_gene: TRBJ2-2; abundance: -; d_gene: -
CDR3aa: CAISDGGAQPRYEQYF; CDR3nt: TGTGCCATCAGTGATGGGGGGGCCCAACCCCGCTACGAGCAGTACTTC; v_gene: TRBV10-3; j_gene: TRBJ2-7; abundance: -; d_gene: -
CDR3aa: CAYRQESYEQYF; CDR3nt: TGTGCCTACCGACAGGAGTCCTACGAGCAGTACTTC; v_gene: TRBV30; j_gene: TRBJ2-7; abundance: few; d_gene: -
CDR3aa: CASSPHTEGVGIQYF; CDR3nt: TGCGCCAGCAGCCCTCACACCGAGGGGGTCGGCATTCAGTACTTC; v_gene: TRBV4-1; j_gene: TRBJ2-4; abundance: -; d_gene: -
CDR3aa: CASSLAMNIAGGPSTDTQYF; CDR3nt: TGTGCCAGCAGCTTAGCGATGAATATTGCGGGAGGCCCTAGCACAGATACGCAGTATTTT; v_gene: TRBV7-2; j_gene: TRBJ2-3; abundance: -; d_gene: TRBD2
CDR3aa: CASSKNSGSYNEQFF; CDR3nt: TGTGCCAGCTCTAAAAATAGCGGCTCCTACAATGAGCAGTTCTTC; v_gene: TRBV27; j_gene: TRBJ2-1; abundance: few; d_gene: -
CDR3aa: CASSLGGSWGNTEAFF; CDR3nt: TGTGCCAGCAGCTTAGGGGGGAGTTGGGGGAACACTGAAGCTTTCTTT; v_gene: TRBV7-9; j_gene: TRBJ1-1; abundance: -; d_gene: -
CDR3aa: CASSWTGNTGELFF; CDR3nt: TGTGCCAGCAGTTGGACAGGGAACACCGGGGAGCTGTTTTTT; v_gene: TRBV27; j_gene: TRBJ2-2; abundance: few; d_gene: TRBD1
CDR3aa: CAISEFSGAAKNIQYF; CDR3nt: TGTGCCATCTCGGAATTCTCGGGAGCCGCCAAAAACATTCAGTACTTC; v_gene: TRBV6-2/TRBV6-3; j_gene: TRBJ2-4; abundance: -; d_gene: -